The 3 T cell receptor beta chains below were found in one sample sequenced in a study of post-analysis software for immune sequencing data. Overall study results and limits: The five TRBV segments detected at higher frequency in patients than in controls included TRBV5-6, TRBV5-1 and TRBV20-1.

Built from TCR beta cDNA, the libraries had unique molecular identifiers in them. Using its own MiXCR run on the PCR reads, TCRdb lists one record per CDR3 protein. Counted here are roughly 200,000 distinct CDR3 sequences, roughly 28% occurring once; the ten biggest clones make up more than 3%. These receptors' antigens are unknown. The sequencing sample was made of blood. All receptors come from a girl aged 2-17 years with multiple sclerosis.

This clonotype was observed at least ten times. The CDR3 region has the DNA TGCAGTGCTAGGGCTCGGGGACCCATCTACGAGCAGTACTTC. Protein sequence: CSARARGPIYEQYF. The chain joins TRBV20-1 to TRBJ2-7; perhaps D is TRBD1 or TRBD2 (5 bases each). This CDR3 has 14 amino acids. V was trimmed by 3 bases and J by 3 bases, leaving 15 bases between them. Germline V lookup: CDR1 DFQATT, CDR2 SNEGSKA (reference sequence).

The chain is built from TRBV5-1 and TRBJ2-1; 10 bases are shared with TRBD1. The CDR3 is 16 residues long. Germline values: CDR1 SGHRS, CDR2 YFSETQ. Trimming removed 0 bases from V and 5 bases from J; junction bases left unmatched: 5. Written as DNA, the CDR3 is TGCGCCAGCAGCTTGGTCGGGACAGGGGTTAACAATGAGCAGTTCTTC. It translates to CASSLVGTGVNNEQFF.

This clonotype occurred a few times. CDR3 DNA sequence: TGTGCCAGCAGAGACAGGGGGAACTATGGCTACACCTTC. It yields the protein CASRDRGNYGYTF. The chain combines TRBV2 with TRBJ1-2; TRBD1 matches 9 bases. The length of the CDR3 is 13 residues. The J segment lost 2 bases and the V segment lost 6 bases, leaving 1 base of the junction unmatched. CDR1 is SNHLY and CDR2 is FYNNEI in the germline V gene.